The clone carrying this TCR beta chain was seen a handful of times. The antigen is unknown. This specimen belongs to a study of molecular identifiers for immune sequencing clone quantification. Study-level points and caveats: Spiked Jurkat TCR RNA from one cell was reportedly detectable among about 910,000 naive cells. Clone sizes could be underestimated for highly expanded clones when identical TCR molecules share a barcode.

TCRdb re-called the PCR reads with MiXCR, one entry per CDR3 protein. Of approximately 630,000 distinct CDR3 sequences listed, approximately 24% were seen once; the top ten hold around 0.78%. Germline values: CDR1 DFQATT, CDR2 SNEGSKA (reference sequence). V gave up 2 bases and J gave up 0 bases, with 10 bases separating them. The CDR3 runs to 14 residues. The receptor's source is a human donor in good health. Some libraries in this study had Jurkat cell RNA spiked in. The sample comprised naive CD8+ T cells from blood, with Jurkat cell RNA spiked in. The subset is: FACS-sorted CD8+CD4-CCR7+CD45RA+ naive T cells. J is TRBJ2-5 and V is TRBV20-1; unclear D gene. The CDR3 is CSARSGVYQETQYF. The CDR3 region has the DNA TGCAGTGCTAGATCAGGAGTGTACCAAGAGACCCAGTACTTC.